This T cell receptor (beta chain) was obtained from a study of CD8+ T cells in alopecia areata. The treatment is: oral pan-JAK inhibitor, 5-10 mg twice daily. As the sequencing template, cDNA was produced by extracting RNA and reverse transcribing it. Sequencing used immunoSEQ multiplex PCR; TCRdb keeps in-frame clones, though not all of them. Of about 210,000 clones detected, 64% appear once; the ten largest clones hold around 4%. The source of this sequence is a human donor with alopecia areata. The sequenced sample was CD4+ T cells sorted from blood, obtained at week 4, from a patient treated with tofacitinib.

DNA for the CDR3: TGTGCCAGCAGTGAAGCGGTGTCCGGGTTGCCACGGAAGACTGAAGCTTTCTTT. Its protein product is CASSEAVSGLPRKTEAFF. The V call is TRBV2, the J call TRBJ1-1; D unclear. V was shortened by 0 bases and J by 5 bases, with 22 bases between the two germline ends. Germline V CDR1 and CDR2: SNHLY, FYNNEI. There are 18 residues in the CDR3.